This T cell receptor (beta chain) was sequenced during a study of blood T cell repertoires in COVID-19. Sequenced by immunoSEQ multiplex PCR; TCRdb stores in-frame clones only, minus some. The table records about 200,000 clones, roughly four fifths of them present only once. V lost 8 bases and J lost 4, with 18 bases in between. This CDR3 spans 14 amino acids. Germline CDR1 and CDR2: PRHDT and FYEKMQ (reference sequence). This clone was seen once. Sequenced material: PBMCs or T cells enriched from blood (not recorded which). The genes are TRBV13 and TRBJ2-7; possibly TRBD2 for D (6 bases). This receptor was identified in a man aged 35-49 years who had recovered from COVID-19. CDR3 DNA: TGTGCCAGCGGATTGAGAGCGGGTTCTTACGAGCAGTACTTC. Its translation is CASGLRAGSYEQYF.